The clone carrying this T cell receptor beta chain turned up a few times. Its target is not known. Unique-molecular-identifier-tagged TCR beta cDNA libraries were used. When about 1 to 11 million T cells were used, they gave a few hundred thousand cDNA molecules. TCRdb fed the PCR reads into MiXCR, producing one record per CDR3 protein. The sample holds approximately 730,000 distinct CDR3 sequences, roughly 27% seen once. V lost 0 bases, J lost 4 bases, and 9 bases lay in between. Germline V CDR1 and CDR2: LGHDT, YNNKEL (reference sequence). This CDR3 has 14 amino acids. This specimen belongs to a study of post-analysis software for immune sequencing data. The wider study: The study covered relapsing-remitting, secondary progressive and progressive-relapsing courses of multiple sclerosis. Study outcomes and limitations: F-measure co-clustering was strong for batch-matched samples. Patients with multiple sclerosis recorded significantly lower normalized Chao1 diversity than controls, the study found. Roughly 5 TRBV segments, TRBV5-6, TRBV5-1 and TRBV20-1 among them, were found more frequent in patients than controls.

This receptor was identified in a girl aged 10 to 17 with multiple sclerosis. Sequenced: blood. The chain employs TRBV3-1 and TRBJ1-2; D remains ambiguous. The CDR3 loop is CASSQDIRRYGYTF. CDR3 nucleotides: TGTGCCAGCAGCCAAGATATCCGGCGCTATGGCTACACCTTC.